What follows are 10 T cell receptor beta chains derived from one specimen sequenced in a study of Tregs in tolerant kidney transplant recipients. Mixed chimerism was transient after nonmyeloablative marrow transplants from related graft donors. Clones were sequenced by immunoSEQ multiplex PCR, and TCRdb holds only the in-frame ones, with some missing. The sample includes around 61,000 clones, around 87% of them seen just once. The sequencing here drew on CD4+ T cells from blood (PBMCs), taken 6 months after the transplant. The receptors were gathered from a human patient who received a combined kidney and bone marrow transplant. Some T cells may trace back to the graft donor.

CDR3 nucleotides: TGTGCCAGCGGGACTGGGGCTACGAACACCGGGGAGCTGTTTTTT. It is translated as CASGTGATNTGELFF. The V gene is TRBV7-9, the J gene TRBJ2-2, with a weak D call TRBD2 (6 bases). V was shortened by 8 bases and J by 0 bases, with 13 bases between the two germline ends. Per the germline V gene, CDR1 is SEHNR and CDR2 is FQNEAQ (reference sequence). The CDR3 has 15 amino acids.

The chain employs TRBV6-5 and TRBJ2-1; D remains unclear. Germline loops: CDR1 MNHEY, CDR2 SVGAGI. V lost 3 bases and J 7 bases, leaving 13 bases between the germline ends. This CDR3 has 14 amino acids. The CDR3 DNA is TGTGCCAGCAGTTATACCAGGTCTCGTAATGAGCAGTTCTTC. Protein product: CASSYTRSRNEQFF.

The chain combines TRBV28 with TRBJ1-5; 8 nucleotides line up with TRBD1. Germline trimming cut 5 bases from V and 4 bases from J; bases unmatched to any gene: 1. Germline-derived CDR1 and CDR2 are MDHEN and SYDVKM. The CDR3 is made up of 13 amino acids. The CDR3 DNA is TGTGCCAGCAGTCGACAGGGGAATCAGCCCCAGCATTTT. This translates into CASSRQGNQPQHF.

In this sample, this clone turned up a few times. This chain connects TRBV6-1 to TRBJ1-1; tentatively, D is TRBD1 (5 bases). The CDR3 is 13 residues long. Trimming pared 6 bases from V and 4 bases from J, leaving 12 bases between. Germline CDR1 reads MNHNS; CDR2 reads SASEGT. This chain's CDR3 is CASRHQRGTEAFF. CDR3 nucleotides: TGTGCCAGCAGACATCAAAGGGGCACTGAAGCTTTCTTT.

This clone was seen only once. The genes are TRBV7-2 and TRBJ1-5, with D unclear. The V gene lost 2 bases and the J gene lost 3 bases, with 11 bases spanning the gap. In germline, CDR1 is SGHTA, CDR2 FQGNSA. CDR3 length: 15 amino acids. CDR3 nucleotides: TGTGCCAGCAGCTTACTCCTCGGAGTCAATCAGCCCCAGCATTTT. It is translated as CASSLLLGVNQPQHF.

The V call is TRBV11-3, the J call TRBJ2-7; no clear D gene. The ends were cut back, 5 bases at V and 4 bases at J, with 12 bases in the middle. Germline loops: CDR1 SGHNT, CDR2 YENEEA. The CDR3 has 13 residues. CDR3 region: CASSPTLGYEQYF. The DNA of the CDR3 is TGTGCCAGCAGCCCGACATTGGGTTACGAGCAGTACTTC.

The chain links TRBV19 to TRBJ2-7, with D possibly matching TRBD1 (8 bases). With 6 bases removed from V and 3 bases from J, the gap between germline ends came to 15 bases. CDR3 length equals 14 residues. In germline, CDR1 is LNHDA, CDR2 SQIVND (reference sequence). In DNA, the CDR3 is TGTGCCAGTAGCTTACAGGGGGACTACTACGAGCAGTACTTC. Protein sequence: CASSLQGDYYEQYF.

The rearrangement joins TRBV4-2 to TRBJ1-5; TRBD1 aligns across 7 bases. With V trimmed by 0 bases and J by 4 bases, 0 bases remained unmatched. CDR3 length: 14 residues. Per the germline V gene, CDR1 is LGHNA and CDR2 is YNFKEQ. This chain's CDR3 is CASSQDRGNQPQHF. CDR3 sequence (DNA): TGTGCCAGCAGCCAAGACAGGGGGAATCAGCCCCAGCATTTT.

The chain has TRBV28 and TRBJ1-1; D may be TRBD1 (6 bases). CDR1 and CDR2 from the germline V gene are MDHEN and SYDVKM. The CDR3 totals 13 residues. V lost 10 bases to trimming and J lost 0 bases, with 12 bases between them. CDR3 coding DNA: TGTGCCACGAGGACAGTCATGAACACTGAAGCTTTCTTT. It encodes CATRTVMNTEAFF.

This clone showed up just once. V usage is TRBV6-1 and J usage is TRBJ1-1; D remains ambiguous. From germline, CDR1 is MNHNS and CDR2 SASEGT. The CDR3 has 16 residues. The V and J ends lost 4 bases and 2 bases respectively, with 17 bases between them. This CDR3 reads CASSARTGSVNTEAFF. The CDR3, as DNA: TGTGCCAGCAGTGCTCGAACGGGGTCGGTAAACACTGAAGCTTTCTTT.